One T cell receptor beta chain is described in this entry. Its target is unknown. One entry per CDR3 protein, called by TCRdb with MiXCR from the reads. The sample lists thousands of distinct CDR3 sequences, roughly 21% occurring once. The CDR3 is made up of 18 amino acids. The ends were cut back, 2 bases at V and 3 bases at J, with 19 bases in the middle. Germline CDR1 reads ENHRY; CDR2 reads SYGVKD. These data originate in a study of lung T cells in sarcoidosis with Löfgren's syndrome. Turning to the study itself: CD4+ T cells build up in sarcoidosis bronchoalveolar lavage fluid. General study results and limits: Sarcoidosis antigen recognition was only suggested, antigen unidentified. Paired TRAV12-1/TRBV2 TCRs showed CDR3 homology and preferential pairing.

This receptor was identified in a human donor with sarcoidosis (Löfgren's syndrome or another form), or a control subject (not recorded which). The chain links TRBV10-3 to TRBJ2-2; a weak D match, TRBD2 (6 bases). The sequenced sample consisted of CD4+ T cells from bronchoalveolar lavage fluid. The chain's CDR3 is CAISEVQEGRIDTGELFF. The CDR3 bases are TGTGCCATCAGTGAGGTCCAGGAGGGCCGGATCGACACCGGGGAGCTGTTTTTT.